The 21 T cell receptor beta chains presented below share a single source sample, sequenced in a study of T cell repertoires in cytomegalovirus infection. A single record per CDR3 protein comes from TCRdb applying MiXCR to the reads. The sample holds 310,000 or so distinct CDR3 sequences, about 25% seen once. The specimen was PBMCs. These receptor sequences come from a human donor in good health (CMV status not recorded). Some clones in this sample may be carry-over from other donors' samples.

This clonotype was seen more than once but under ten times. The chain recombines TRBV19 with TRBJ2-1; D unclear. There are 13 residues in the CDR3. From germline, CDR1 is LNHDA and CDR2 SQIVND (reference sequence). Trimming left V 3 bases short and J 3 bases short, with 6 bases between. The CDR3 spells CASSMGIYNEQFF. CDR3 nucleotides: TGTGCCAGTAGTATGGGCATCTACAATGAGCAGTTCTTC. Complete variable domain (other parts from reference TRBV19 and TRBJ2-1): DGGITQSPKYLFRKEGQNVTLSCEQNLNHDAMYWYRQDPGQGLRLIYYSQIVNDFQKGDIAEGYSVSREKKESFPLTVTSAQKNPTAFYLCASSMGIYNEQFFGPGTRLTVL.

J is TRBJ1-2 and V is TRBV24-1; D call uncertain. This CDR3 is built from 11 residues. Between the trimmed V and J ends, which lost 1 base and 7 bases, there was a span of 3 bases. The germline V gene encodes CDR1 KGHDR and CDR2 SFDVKD. This chain's CDR3 is CATSDLSGYTF. The CDR3 DNA sequence: TGTGCCACCAGTGATTTAAGTGGCTACACCTTC.

This clonotype was detected many times. The chain employs TRBV7-2 and TRBJ2-1, with 11 bases lining up with TRBD2. V lost 4 bases to trimming and J lost 7 bases; unmatched junction nucleotides: 6. There are 15 residues in the CDR3. The germline gives CDR1 SGHTA, CDR2 FQGNSA. As DNA, the CDR3 is TGTGCCAGCAGCTCCGGACTAGCGGGCTTAAATGAGCAGTTCTTC. It codes for CASSSGLAGLNEQFF.

This clonotype was detected a few times. The chain uses TRBV15 and TRBJ2-1; TRBD2 agrees at 7 bases. The junction had 4 bases not matched to a gene; V was cut back by 0 bases and J by 8 bases. Germline assignment: CDR1 LNHNV and CDR2 YYDKDF (reference sequence). The CDR3 is 14 amino acids. In DNA form, the CDR3 reads TGTGCCACCAGCAGAGATATCCTAGCGGATGAGCAGTTCTTC. It specifies CATSRDILADEQFF.

The genes are TRBV7-2 and TRBJ2-7; the match to TRBD2 covers 14 bases. Germline V gene sequence: CDR1 SGHTA, CDR2 FQGNSA. The length of the CDR3 is 16 residues. V trimming: 5 bases; J trimming: 4 bases; junction bases outside the gene matches: 7. CDR3 in DNA: TGTGCCAGCAGCCGGGGACTAGCGGGAGAGACTTACGAGCAGTACTTC. Residues: CASSRGLAGETYEQYF.

The chain uses TRBV28 and TRBJ1-5; possible D gene TRBD1, 5 bases. Trimming shortened V by 6 bases and J by 3 bases, and 15 bases separated the two germline ends. This CDR3 is 15 amino acids long. CDR1 MDHEN and CDR2 SYDVKM come from the germline V gene. Here the CDR3 reads CASRAGTGYNQPQHF. The CDR3 region has the DNA TGTGCCAGCAGGGCCGGGACCGGCTACAATCAGCCCCAGCATTTT.

The rearrangement joins TRBV28 to TRBJ2-7; tentative D call: TRBD1 (6 bases). The CDR3 consists of 14 residues. V was pared by 3 bases and J by 3 bases, with 12 bases between. From germline, CDR1 is MDHEN and CDR2 SYDVKM. CDR3 protein: CASSFTGLLYEQYF. As DNA, the CDR3 is TGTGCCAGCAGTTTCACAGGGTTGCTCTACGAGCAGTACTTC.

This clonotype was detected only a few times. The chain recombines TRBV28 with TRBJ1-4, with unresolved D. The ends were cut back, 1 base at V and 7 bases at J, with 4 bases in the middle. The germline CDR1 and CDR2 sequences are MDHEN and SYDVKM. This CDR3 has 12 amino acids. As DNA, the CDR3 is TGTGCCAGCAGTTTATACTTTGAAAAACTGTTTTTT. Protein sequence: CASSLYFEKLFF.

This chain joins TRBV11-2 and TRBJ2-5; 9 bases agree with TRBD2. The CDR3 length is 16 residues. The V and J ends lost 2 bases and 2 bases, in that order; junction bases with no gene match: 6. The germline V gene has CDR1 SGHAT and CDR2 FQNNGV. The DNA of the CDR3 is TGTGCCAGCAGCTTACCCCGGCTAGCGGGACAAGAGACCCAGTACTTC. Its protein product is CASSLPRLAGQETQYF.

V is TRBV14 and J is TRBJ2-1; no definite D call. In germline, CDR1 is SGHDN, CDR2 FVKESK. This CDR3 has 13 amino acids. V lost 4 bases and J lost 4, with 8 bases in between. CDR3 amino acids: CASSPKVYNEQFF. CDR3 DNA sequence: TGTGCCAGCAGCCCCAAAGTGTACAATGAGCAGTTCTTC.

The chain links TRBV20-1 to TRBJ1-5; D is ambiguous. Germline CDR1 DFQATT, CDR2 SNEGSKA (reference sequence). The CDR3 has 14 residues. V was trimmed by 3 bases and J by 0 bases, leaving 9 bases between them. As DNA, the CDR3 is TGCAGTGCTAGGTCCTTTTATAGCAATCAGCCCCAGCATTTT. Translation gives CSARSFYSNQPQHF.

This clonotype has a handful of counts. This chain uses TRBV11-2 with TRBJ1-1; tentative D call: TRBD1 (5 bases). Trimming took off 3 bases at V and 5 bases at J, with 19 bases between the two ends. The CDR3 totals 16 residues. Germline CDR1 reads SGHAT; CDR2 reads FQNNGV. CDR3 region: CASSFQGTFLGTEAFF. The CDR3 nucleotides are TGTGCCAGCAGCTTTCAGGGAACCTTTTTGGGGACTGAAGCTTTCTTT.

Many counts were recorded for this clonotype. V gene TRBV12-3 or TRBV12-4 combines with J gene TRBJ1-5, with 8 nucleotides matching TRBD1. J was trimmed by 3 bases and V by 4 bases; bases with no gene match: 8. The CDR3 has 16 residues. The CDR3: CASSSPDRGVNQPQHF. The CDR3 nucleotides read TGTGCCAGCAGTTCCCCCGACAGGGGCGTCAATCAGCCCCAGCATTTT.

This clonotype was seen more than once but under ten times. This sequence joins TRBV6-1 and TRBJ2-1; D call uncertain. Germline V gene lookup returns CDR1 MNHNS and CDR2 SASEGT. CDR3 size: 15 residues. Trimming took off 2 bases at V and 6 bases at J, with 14 bases between the two ends. This chain's CDR3 is CASSERMGMVNEQFF. CDR3 nucleotides: TGTGCCAGCAGTGAACGAATGGGGATGGTCAATGAGCAGTTCTTC.

The table lists this clonotype with many counts. The chain joins TRBV12-3 or TRBV12-4 to TRBJ1-2, with 7 positions matching TRBD1. Trimming removed 3 bases from V and 7 bases from J; junction bases left unmatched: 5. The length of the CDR3 is 13 residues. The CDR3 nucleotides read TGTGCCAGCAGTTTGAAACCAGGGGGTGGCTACACCTTC. Its protein is CASSLKPGGGYTF.

The chain employs TRBV29-1 and TRBJ1-2; tentatively, D is TRBD1 (6 bases). Germline V gene sequence: CDR1 SQVTM, CDR2 ANQGSEA. With 3 bases removed from V and 8 bases from J, the gap between germline ends came to 13 bases. The CDR3 length is 12 residues. DNA of the CDR3: TGCAGCGTTGAGCCTCAGGGGTTGGGCTACACCTTC. It specifies CSVEPQGLGYTF.

The gene calls are TRBV29-1 and TRBJ2-2, with 8 bases matching TRBD1. Germline CDR1 and CDR2: SQVTM and ANQGSEA. The V and J ends lost 8 bases and 4 bases, in that order; junction bases with no gene match: 9. The CDR3 extends over 14 amino acids. The CDR3 region has the DNA TGCAGCTTAGACCGGACAGGGCCCACCGGGGAGCTGTTTTTT. Protein sequence: CSLDRTGPTGELFF.

V usage is TRBV6-1 and J usage is TRBJ1-6, with D possibly matching TRBD1 (5 bases). The CDR3 is made up of 15 amino acids. Germline V gene sequence: CDR1 MNHNS, CDR2 SASEGT. Trimming shortened V by 2 bases and J by 6 bases, and 11 bases separated the two germline ends. The CDR3 sequence is CASSENLGVNSPLHF. The CDR3 DNA is TGTGCCAGCAGTGAAAACCTGGGGGTTAATTCACCCCTCCACTTT.

The chain has TRBV6-2 or TRBV6-3 and TRBJ1-5; 7 bases fit TRBD1. The trim removed 6 bases at V and 4 bases at J, leaving 12 bases unmatched. Germline V lookup: CDR1 MNHEY, CDR2 SVGEGT. The CDR3 is 16 residues long. CDR3 nucleotides: TGTGCCAGCAGCCCCACTCCTCAACAGGGGAATCAGCCCCAGCATTTT. Encoded protein: CASSPTPQQGNQPQHF.

The chain carries TRBV12-3 or TRBV12-4 and TRBJ2-3, with D unclear. The CDR3 runs 15 residues. The V end lost 7 bases, the J end lost 2 bases, and 16 bases lay between the germline ends. The CDR3 DNA sequence: TGTGCCAGCACCCAGACGGCACACAACACAGATACGCAGTATTTT. Translating it yields CASTQTAHNTDTQYF.

This clonotype showed up many times. The genes are TRBV10-3 and TRBJ2-3; no firm D call. The V end lost 10 bases, the J end lost 6 bases, and 14 bases lay between the germline ends. The CDR3 runs to 12 residues. Germline V CDR1 and CDR2: ENHRY, SYGVKD. This chain's CDR3 is CATQLSGDTQYF. CDR3 DNA sequence: TGTGCCACCCAGCTGTCTGGGGATACGCAGTATTTT.